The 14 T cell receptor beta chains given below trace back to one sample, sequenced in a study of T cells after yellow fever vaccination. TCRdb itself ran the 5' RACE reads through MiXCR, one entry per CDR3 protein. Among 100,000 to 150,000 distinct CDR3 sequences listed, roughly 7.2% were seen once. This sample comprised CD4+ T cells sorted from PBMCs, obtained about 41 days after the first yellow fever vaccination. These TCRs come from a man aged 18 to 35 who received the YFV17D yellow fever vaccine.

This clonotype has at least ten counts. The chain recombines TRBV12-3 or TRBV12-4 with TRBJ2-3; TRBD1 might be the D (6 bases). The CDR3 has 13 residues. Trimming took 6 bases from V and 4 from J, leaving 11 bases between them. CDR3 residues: CASSAQGPDTQYF. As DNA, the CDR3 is TGTGCCAGCAGCGCTCAGGGGCCAGATACGCAGTATTTT.

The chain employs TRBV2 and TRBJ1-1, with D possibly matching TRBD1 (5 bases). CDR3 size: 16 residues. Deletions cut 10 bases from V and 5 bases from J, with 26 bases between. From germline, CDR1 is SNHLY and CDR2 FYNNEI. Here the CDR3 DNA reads TGTGCCACCTCATCGCAGGGATCCCCTAAAGGAACTGAAGCTTTCTTT. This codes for CATSSQGSPKGTEAFF.

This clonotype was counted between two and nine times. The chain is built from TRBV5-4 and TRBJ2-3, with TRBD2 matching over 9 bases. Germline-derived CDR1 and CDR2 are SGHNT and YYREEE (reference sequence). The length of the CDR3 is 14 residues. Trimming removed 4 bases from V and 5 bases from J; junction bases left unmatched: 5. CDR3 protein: CASSLAGTLDTQYF. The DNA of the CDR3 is TGTGCCAGCAGCCTAGCGGGGACATTAGATACGCAGTATTTT.

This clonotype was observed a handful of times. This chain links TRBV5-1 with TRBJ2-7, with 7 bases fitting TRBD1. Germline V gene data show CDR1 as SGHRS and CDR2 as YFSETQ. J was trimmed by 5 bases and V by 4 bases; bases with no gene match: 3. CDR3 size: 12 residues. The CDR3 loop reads CASSVTGNEQYF. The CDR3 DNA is TGCGCCAGCAGCGTGACAGGGAACGAGCAGTACTTC.

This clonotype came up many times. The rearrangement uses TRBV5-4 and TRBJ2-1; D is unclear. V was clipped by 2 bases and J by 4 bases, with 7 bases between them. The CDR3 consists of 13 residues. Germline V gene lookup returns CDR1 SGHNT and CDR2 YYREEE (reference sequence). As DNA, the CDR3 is TGTGCCAGCAGCTTTACGGAATACAATGAGCAGTTCTTC. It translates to CASSFTEYNEQFF.

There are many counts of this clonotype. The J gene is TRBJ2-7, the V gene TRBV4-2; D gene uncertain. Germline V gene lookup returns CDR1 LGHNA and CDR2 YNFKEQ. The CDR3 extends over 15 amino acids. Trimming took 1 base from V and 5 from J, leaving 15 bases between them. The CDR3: CASSQAASRSHEQYF. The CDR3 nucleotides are TGTGCCAGCAGCCAAGCTGCTTCGAGGTCTCACGAGCAGTACTTC.

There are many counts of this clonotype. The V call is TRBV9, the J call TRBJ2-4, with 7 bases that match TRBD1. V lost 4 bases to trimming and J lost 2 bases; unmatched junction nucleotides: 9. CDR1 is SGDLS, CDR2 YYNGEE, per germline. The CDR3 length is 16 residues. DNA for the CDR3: TGTGCCAGCAGCCTCGGGACAGATCGATCCAAAAACATTCAGTACTTC. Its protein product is CASSLGTDRSKNIQYF.

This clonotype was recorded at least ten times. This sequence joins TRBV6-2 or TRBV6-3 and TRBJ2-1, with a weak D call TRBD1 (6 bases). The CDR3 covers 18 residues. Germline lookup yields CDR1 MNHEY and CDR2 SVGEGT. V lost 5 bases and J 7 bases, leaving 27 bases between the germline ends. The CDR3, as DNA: TGTGCCAGCAGTCCCCTTCCGGGCAGGGGTAAATTTACAAATGAGCAGTTCTTC. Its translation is CASSPLPGRGKFTNEQFF.

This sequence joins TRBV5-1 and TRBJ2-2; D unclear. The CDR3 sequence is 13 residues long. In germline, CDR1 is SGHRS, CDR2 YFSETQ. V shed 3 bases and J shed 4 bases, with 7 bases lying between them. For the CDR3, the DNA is TGCGCCAGCAGCTCGGTGGGCACCGGGGAGCTGTTTTTT. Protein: CASSSVGTGELFF.

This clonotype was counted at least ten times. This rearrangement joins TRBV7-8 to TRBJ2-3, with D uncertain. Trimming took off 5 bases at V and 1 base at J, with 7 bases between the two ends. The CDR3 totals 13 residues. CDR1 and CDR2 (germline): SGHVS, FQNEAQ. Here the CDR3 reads CASSVPGTDTQYF. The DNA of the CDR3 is TGTGCCAGCAGCGTTCCGGGCACAGATACGCAGTATTTT.

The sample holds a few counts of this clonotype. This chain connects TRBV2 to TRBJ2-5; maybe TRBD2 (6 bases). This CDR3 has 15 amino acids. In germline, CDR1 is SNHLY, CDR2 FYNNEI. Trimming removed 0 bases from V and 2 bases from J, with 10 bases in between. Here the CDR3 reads CASSEAAGRQETQYF. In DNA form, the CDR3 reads TGTGCCAGCAGTGAAGCTGCCGGGAGACAAGAGACCCAGTACTTC.

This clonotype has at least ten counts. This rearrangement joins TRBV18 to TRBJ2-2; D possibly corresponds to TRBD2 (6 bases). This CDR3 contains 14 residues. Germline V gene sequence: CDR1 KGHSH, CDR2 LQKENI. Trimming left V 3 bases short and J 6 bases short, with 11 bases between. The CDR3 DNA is TGTGCCAGCTCACCGCCCGCGGGGTCCGGGGAGCTGTTTTTT. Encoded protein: CASSPPAGSGELFF.

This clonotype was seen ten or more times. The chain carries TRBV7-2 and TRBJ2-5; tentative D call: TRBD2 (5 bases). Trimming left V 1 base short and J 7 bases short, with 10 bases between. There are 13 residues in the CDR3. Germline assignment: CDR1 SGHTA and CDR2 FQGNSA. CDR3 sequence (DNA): TGTGCCAGCAGCTTAGAAGCGGAGGTGACCCAGTACTTC. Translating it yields CASSLEAEVTQYF.

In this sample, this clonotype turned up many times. CDR3 amino acids: CASSPWRGGDQPQHF. Here the CDR3 DNA reads TGTGCCAGCAGCCCCTGGCGCGGGGGAGATCAGCCCCAGCATTTT. The chain joins TRBV12-3 or TRBV12-4 to TRBJ1-5, with D perhaps matching TRBD1 (5 bases). V shed 6 bases and J shed 5 bases, with 17 bases lying between them. This CDR3 is built from 15 residues.